The rows below give T cell receptor beta chains drawn from one sample of a study of beta chain features in type 1 diabetes. The method was immunoSEQ multiplex PCR; TCRdb's version includes in-frame clones alone and lacks a portion of them. The sample has about 220,000 clones; roughly 10% are singletons. Input material: central memory CD4+ T cells from blood. Receptors originate from a man aged 18 to 30 in good health. Both conserved end residues are part of each CDR3. Each record gives: V gene, CDR3 length, clone size, D gene, J gene, CDR3 protein, CDR3 DNA. D genes are given only for firm matches. Size is omitted from some rows. Given values are once, few, many or a class for expanded clones.

>TRBV6-5|14|many|TRBD1|TRBJ2-7
CASSRDRWPYEQYF
TGTGCCAGCAGTCGGGACAGGTGGCCCTACGAGCAGTACTTC
>TRBV15|15|few|NA|TRBJ2-7
CATSRVQTGSYEQYF
TGTGCCACCAGCAGAGTTCAGACGGGCTCCTACGAGCAGTACTTC
>TRBV6-5|11|NA|NA|TRBJ2-1
CASNGRHEQFF
TGTGCCAGCAATGGCCGGCATGAGCAGTTCTTC
>TRBV30|14|NA|NA|TRBJ2-2
CAWSTISNTGELFF
TGTGCCTGGAGTACTATTTCGAACACCGGGGAGCTGTTTTTT
>TRBV20-1|11|few|NA|TRBJ2-7
CSDRAPYEQYF
TGCAGTGACAGGGCCCCCTACGAGCAGTACTTC
>TRBV6-5|13|few|NA|TRBJ1-1
CASRLNRVERAFF
TGTGCCAGCAGGCTCAACAGGGTGGAGAGGGCTTTCTTT
>TRBV28|15|NA|NA|TRBJ2-7
CASNEEGINSYEQYF
TGTGCCAGCAACGAAGAGGGGATCAATTCCTACGAGCAGTACTTC
>TRBV30|15|few|NA|TRBJ2-1
CAWGPGLQRGNEQFF
TGTGCCTGGGGTCCGGGACTCCAAAGGGGCAATGAGCAGTTCTTC
>TRBV25-1|12|few|NA|TRBJ2-5
CASSEYVETQYF
TGTGCCAGCAGTGAATACGTGGAGACCCAGTACTTC
>TRBV7-9|14|few|NA|TRBJ2-3
CASSSQLERDTQYF
TGTGCCAGCAGCTCCCAGCTAGAAAGAGATACGCAGTATTTT
>TRBV11-2|16|NA|TRBD2|TRBJ2-2
CASSLVPAGRWQELFF
TGTGCCAGCAGCTTAGTCCCAGCGGGAAGGTGGCAGGAGCTGTTTTTT
>TRBV2|13|NA|NA|TRBJ1-1
CASSGTPNTEAFF
TGTGCCAGCAGCGGCACACCTAACACTGAAGCTTTCTTT
>TRBV10-3|13|NA|TRBD1|TRBJ1-1
CAISPDRETEAFF
TGTGCCATCAGTCCGGACAGGGAGACTGAAGCTTTCTTT
>TRBV15|15|few|NA|TRBJ2-1
CATSRDRGSYNEQFF
TGTGCCACCAGCAGAGACAGGGGCTCCTACAATGAGCAGTTCTTC
>TRBV5-1|14|few|NA|TRBJ2-7
CASSLVAGSYEQYF
TGCGCCAGCAGCTTGGTGGCAGGTTCCTACGAGCAGTACTTC
>TRBV7-2|13|NA|TRBD1|TRBJ1-1
CASSTQGDTEAFF
TGTGCCAGCAGCACACAGGGGGACACTGAAGCTTTCTTT